Following are 29 T cell receptor beta chains from one sample sequenced in a study of cytomegalovirus exposure and HLA in healthy donors. Assay used: immunoSEQ multiplex PCR; TCRdb lists only in-frame clones, some missing. The sample contains more than 80,000 clones, about 85% of which appear only once. The sequenced material came from PBMCs. These receptors all stem from a woman between 18 and 29 years old in good health and CMV-seropositive.

The J gene is TRBJ1-2, the V gene TRBV27, with D tentatively TRBD1 (6 bases). V lost 3 bases and J lost 4, with 9 bases in between. This CDR3 region has 13 residues. Looked up from germline, CDR1 is MNHEY and CDR2 is SMNVEV (reference sequence). CDR3 sequence reads: CASSLTGLYGYTF. The CDR3 bases are TGTGCCAGCAGTTTGACAGGACTCTATGGCTACACCTTC.

This chain joins TRBV2 and TRBJ2-1; TRBD2 agrees at 10 bases. After removal of 5 bases from V and 4 bases from J, the junction contained 5 bases not matched to a gene. Germline loops: CDR1 SNHLY, CDR2 FYNNEI. The CDR3 is 15 amino acids. The DNA for the CDR3 is TGTGCCAGCAGTTTACTAGCGGGATCTTACAATGAGCAGTTCTTC. This gives the protein CASSLLAGSYNEQFF.

This clone was counted between two and nine times. The chain recombines TRBV2 with TRBJ1-2; D might be TRBD1 (5 bases). V was shortened by 5 bases and J by 0 bases, with 7 bases between the two germline ends. The CDR3 consists of 13 residues. From germline, CDR1 is SNHLY and CDR2 FYNNEI. The CDR3 loop reads CASSLQANYGYTF. CDR3 nucleotide sequence: TGTGCCAGCAGTCTACAGGCTAACTATGGCTACACCTTC.

The rearrangement joins TRBV28 to TRBJ2-1, with D maybe TRBD2 (7 bases). The V gene lost 3 bases and the J gene lost 14 bases, with 17 bases spanning the gap. The CDR3 is 13 residues long. Germline V CDR1 and CDR2: MDHEN, SYDVKM. The CDR3 DNA follows: TGTGCCAGCAGTTTGGGGGGGCCCAGTTTGAAGTTCTTC. Translated, it gives CASSLGGPSLKFF.

The chain employs TRBV19 and TRBJ1-1, with TRBD1 identical over 8 bases. Trimming at V came to 4 bases and at J to 1 base, leaving 2 bases not matched to a gene. Germline-derived CDR1 and CDR2 are LNHDA and SQIVND (reference sequence). The CDR3 loop spans 14 amino acids. This CDR3 reads CASSTGTGNTEAFF. CDR3 sequence (DNA): TGTGCCAGTAGTACAGGGACAGGGAACACTGAAGCTTTCTTT. Together with reference TRBV19 and TRBJ1-1, the CDR3 gives the full variable domain: DGGITQSPKYLFRKEGQNVTLSCEQNLNHDAMYWYRQDPGQGLRLIYYSQIVNDFQKGDIAEGYSVSREKKESFPLTVTSAQKNPTAFYLCASSTGTGNTEAFFGQGTRLTVV.

The chain recombines TRBV7-2 with TRBJ1-2; 7 nucleotides agree with TRBD1. The CDR3 consists of 12 residues. The J segment lost 5 bases and the V segment lost 5 bases, leaving 2 bases of the junction unmatched. Germline CDR1 and CDR2: SGHTA and FQGNSA. CDR3 sequence (DNA): TGTGCCAGCAGCCGGGACAGATATGGCTACACCTTC. This gives the protein CASSRDRYGYTF. Full variable domain (rest looked up from reference TRBV7-2 and TRBJ1-2): GAGVSQSPSNKVTEKGKDVELRCDPISGHTALYWYRQSLGQGLEFLIYFQGNSAPDKSGLPSDRFSAERTGGSVSTLTIQRTQQEDSAVYLCASSRDRYGYTFGSGTRLTVV.

The chain carries TRBV5-4 and TRBJ1-1; D is perhaps TRBD1 (6 bases). Trimming removed 5 bases from V and 1 base from J, with 15 bases in between. The length of the CDR3 is 15 residues. The V gene's germline CDR1 is SGHNT and CDR2 YYREEE (reference sequence). This CDR3 is CASRWAQGGNTEAFF. The CDR3 nucleotides are TGTGCCAGCAGATGGGCACAGGGCGGGAACACTGAAGCTTTCTTT.

The J gene is TRBJ1-2, the V gene TRBV6-4, with 12 nucleotides matching TRBD1. The CDR3 covers 20 residues. The V segment lost 3 bases and the J segment 1 base; nucleotides outside the gene matches: 15. Germline CDR1 MRHNA, CDR2 SNTAGT. The CDR3 region is CASSELKISGQGASNYGYTF. As DNA, the CDR3 is TGTGCCAGCAGTGAATTAAAGATTTCGGGACAGGGGGCGAGTAACTATGGCTACACCTTC.

Notes on this clone: One end of the junction varies from germline; a read error may be responsible. V and J are TRBV7-9 and TRBJ1-3; D might be TRBD1 (5 bases). The CDR3 runs to 13 residues. Looked up from germline, CDR1 is SEHNR and CDR2 is FQNEAQ (reference sequence). The CDR3, as DNA: TGTGCCAGCAGATTAGGACAAGGAAACACCATATATTTT. Its protein product is CASRLGQGNTIYF.

V gene TRBV6-5 combines with J gene TRBJ2-3; 8 positions agree with TRBD2. Germline loops: CDR1 MNHEY, CDR2 SVGAGI. V shed 8 bases, J shed 5 bases, and the junction held 6 bases outside the gene matches. CDR3 size: 13 residues. CDR3 in amino acids: CASRSGGLDTQYF. The CDR3 nucleotides are TGTGCCAGCCGGAGCGGGGGCTTAGATACGCAGTATTTT.

V and J are TRBV27 and TRBJ2-7, with TRBD1 matching 8 bases. There are 15 residues in the CDR3. Trimming at V came to 6 bases and at J to 2 bases, leaving 9 bases not matched to a gene. Germline assignment: CDR1 MNHEY and CDR2 SMNVEV (reference sequence). This CDR3 reads CASSGQGAMAYEQYF. The DNA for the CDR3 is TGTGCCAGCAGCGGACAGGGAGCGATGGCCTACGAGCAGTACTTC.

The V call is TRBV9, the J call TRBJ1-2; TRBD1 agrees at 7 bases. The CDR3 totals 15 residues. Germline CDR1 and CDR2: SGDLS and YYNGEE. V shed 4 bases, J shed 5 bases, and the junction held 11 bases outside the gene matches. The DNA for the CDR3 is TGTGCCAGCAGCCCCGGAGGGGGACAGTCGTATGGCTACACCTTC. Encoded protein: CASSPGGGQSYGYTF.

The rearrangement joins TRBV6-5 to TRBJ2-7, with 7 bases fitting TRBD1. The germline V gene has CDR1 MNHEY and CDR2 SVGAGI. CDR3 size: 15 residues. V trimming: 5 bases; J trimming: 5 bases; junction bases outside the gene matches: 12. The DNA of the CDR3 is TGTGCCAGCAGTGTAGGGAACAGGGGAATCCACGAGCAGTACTTC. Translation: CASSVGNRGIHEQYF.

The chain has TRBV11-2 and TRBJ2-7; possibly TRBD1 for D (5 bases). The germline V gene has CDR1 SGHAT and CDR2 FQNNGV. V was clipped by 5 bases and J by 3 bases, with 20 bases between them. The CDR3 spans 16 residues. CDR3 region: CASSRRVGHALYEQYF. The CDR3 DNA sequence: TGTGCCAGCAGCCGTCGGGTTGGACACGCCCTCTACGAGCAGTACTTC.

This rearrangement joins TRBV2 to TRBJ2-7, with 13 positions matching TRBD2. Trimming took 4 bases from V and 4 from J; bases not matched to a gene: 4. Germline V gives CDR1 SNHLY, CDR2 FYNNEI. CDR3 length: 15 residues. CDR3 region: CASSVGLAGAYEQYF. As DNA, the CDR3 is TGTGCCAGCAGTGTCGGACTAGCGGGGGCTTACGAGCAGTACTTC.

This chain links TRBV28 with TRBJ2-2, with a possible D match to TRBD2 (6 bases). Germline-derived CDR1 and CDR2 are MDHEN and SYDVKM. The ends were cut back, 7 bases at V and 7 bases at J, with 19 bases in the middle. This CDR3 region has 15 residues. The CDR3 sequence: CASTLGGSPSGELFF. The CDR3 region has the DNA TGTGCCAGCACCCTCGGAGGGAGCCCGAGCGGGGAGCTGTTTTTT.

This clone was seen a handful of times. Compared with germline, one end of the junction differs, possibly owing to a read error. The chain carries TRBV5-1 and TRBJ2-4, with 8 bases fitting TRBD2. The germline CDR1 and CDR2 sequences are SGHRS and YFSETQ. This CDR3 spans 14 amino acids. The CDR3 DNA sequence: TGCGCCAGCAGCAATGGACTAGCCCAAAACATTCAGTACTTC. Amino acid sequence: CASSNGLAQNIQYF.

This clone was recorded a few times. The rearrangement links TRBV7-8 to TRBJ2-6; the D gene is possibly TRBD2 (6 bases). The CDR3 is 18 amino acids. Looked up from germline, CDR1 is SGHVS and CDR2 is FQNEAQ. V dropped 5 bases and J dropped 1 base, with 18 bases sitting between them. The CDR3 region has the DNA TGTGCCAGCAGCCCGCCGGGACTGGACTTTTCTGGGGCCAACGTCCTGACTTTC. Amino acid sequence: CASSPPGLDFSGANVLTF.

This chain connects TRBV20-1 to TRBJ1-2; unclear D gene. The CDR3 spans 11 residues. The ends were cut back, 1 base at V and 7 bases at J, with 7 bases in the middle. Looked up from germline, CDR1 is DFQATT and CDR2 is SNEGSKA (reference sequence). The CDR3 bases are TGCAGTGCTAGAGTTGACTCTGGCTACACCTTC. This sequence encodes CSARVDSGYTF.

This chain uses TRBV7-2 with TRBJ1-5; unclear D gene. The germline CDR1 and CDR2 sequences are SGHTA and FQGNSA. V lost 1 base and J lost 6, with 13 bases in between. This CDR3 has 15 amino acids. The CDR3 region is CASSLGGVSLQPQHF. The CDR3 DNA reads as TGTGCCAGCAGCTTAGGAGGAGTTAGTCTTCAGCCCCAGCATTTT.

The chain employs TRBV9 and TRBJ2-3, with 10 bases aligning to TRBD2. Germline loops: CDR1 SGDLS, CDR2 YYNGEE. This CDR3 region has 15 residues. J was trimmed by 3 bases and V by 4 bases; bases with no gene match: 5. CDR3 in amino acids: CASSTSSGGTDTQYF. DNA of the CDR3: TGTGCCAGCAGCACCTCTAGCGGGGGTACAGATACGCAGTATTTT.

The chain recombines TRBV11-2 with TRBJ2-1, with 11 nucleotides matching TRBD2. The trim removed 1 base at V and 9 bases at J, leaving 5 bases unmatched. In germline, CDR1 is SGHAT, CDR2 FQNNGV. This CDR3 is 15 amino acids long. CDR3 nucleotides: TGTGCCAGCAGCTTAGGTGCTAGCGGGGGGACTGAGCAGTTCTTC. Protein: CASSLGASGGTEQFF.

This chain uses TRBV18 with TRBJ1-2; tentative D call: TRBD1 (6 bases). Deletions cut 0 bases from V and 7 bases from J, with 9 bases between. The CDR3 contains 13 residues. The germline CDR1 and CDR2 sequences are KGHSH and LQKENI. CDR3 bases: TGTGCCAGCTCACCACCAGGGGGTTTTGGCTACACCTTC. The encoded protein is CASSPPGGFGYTF.

The chain combines TRBV6-5 with TRBJ1-6; 7 nucleotides line up with TRBD1. Trimming cost V 6 bases and J 0 bases; bases outside gene matches: 2. This CDR3 has 15 residues. The germline V gene has CDR1 MNHEY and CDR2 SVGAGI. CDR3: CASRTGSSYNSPLHF. CDR3 nucleotides: TGTGCCAGCAGGACAGGGAGCTCCTATAATTCACCCCTCCACTTT.

V gene TRBV28 combines with J gene TRBJ2-7; D gene unclear. Looked up from germline, CDR1 is MDHEN and CDR2 is SYDVKM. V dropped 1 base and J dropped 2 bases, with 6 bases sitting between them. The CDR3 is 13 amino acids. The CDR3 DNA follows: TGTGCCAGCAGTTTATCCAGTCCCTACGAGCAGTACTTC. As protein: CASSLSSPYEQYF.

This clone is a singleton in its sample. The gene calls are TRBV13 and TRBJ1-1; possible D gene TRBD1, 5 bases. V lost 2 bases, J lost 6 bases, and 7 bases lay in between. The CDR3 covers 12 residues. Germline V lookup: CDR1 PRHDT, CDR2 FYEKMQ (reference sequence). DNA for the CDR3: TGTGCCAGCAGCTTACTCAGGGCTGAAGCTTTCTTT. Protein product: CASSLLRAEAFF.

The V gene is TRBV28, the J gene TRBJ2-1; the match to TRBD2 covers 8 bases. The CDR3 runs to 15 residues. Germline V gene lookup returns CDR1 MDHEN and CDR2 SYDVKM. J lost 4 bases, V lost 6 bases, and 8 bases had no gene match. As DNA, the CDR3 is TGTGCCAGCAGGCCGCGGACTAGCTTGTACAATGAGCAGTTCTTC. The encoded protein is CASRPRTSLYNEQFF. Drawing the rest from reference TRBV28 and TRBJ2-1, the complete variable domain is DVKVTQSSRYLVKRTGEKVFLECVQDMDHENMFWYRQDPGLGLRLIYFSYDVKMKEKGDIPEGYSVSREKKERFSLILESASTNQTSMYLCASRPRTSLYNEQFFGPGTRLTVL.

The chain is built from TRBV11-3 and TRBJ1-5; TRBD1 agrees at 7 bases. The germline gives CDR1 SGHNT, CDR2 YENEEA. V was pared by 5 bases and J by 7 bases, with 5 bases of the junction left unmatched. CDR3 length: 13 amino acids. CDR3 amino acids: CASSEGGGQPQHF. CDR3 nucleotides: TGTGCCAGCAGCGAAGGAGGGGGCCAGCCCCAGCATTTT.

This sequence joins TRBV11-2 and TRBJ1-3; no reliable D call. This CDR3 spans 13 amino acids. From germline, CDR1 is SGHAT and CDR2 FQNNGV. Deletions cut 3 bases from V and 5 bases from J, with 8 bases between. CDR3 in DNA: TGTGCCAGCAGCTTGCCGGGGAGAAACACCATATATTTT. Translating gives CASSLPGRNTIYF.